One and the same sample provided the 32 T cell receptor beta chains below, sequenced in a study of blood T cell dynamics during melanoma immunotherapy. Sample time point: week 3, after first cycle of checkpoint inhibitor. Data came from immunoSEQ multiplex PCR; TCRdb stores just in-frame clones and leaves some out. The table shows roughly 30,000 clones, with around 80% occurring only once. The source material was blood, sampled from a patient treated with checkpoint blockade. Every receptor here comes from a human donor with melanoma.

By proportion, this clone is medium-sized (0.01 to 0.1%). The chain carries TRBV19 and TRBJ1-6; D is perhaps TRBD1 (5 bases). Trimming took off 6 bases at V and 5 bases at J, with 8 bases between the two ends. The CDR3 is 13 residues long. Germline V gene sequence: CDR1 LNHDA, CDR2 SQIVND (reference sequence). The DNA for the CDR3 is TGTGCCAGTAGATCAGGGAATAATTCACCCCTCCACTTT. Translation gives CASRSGNNSPLHF.

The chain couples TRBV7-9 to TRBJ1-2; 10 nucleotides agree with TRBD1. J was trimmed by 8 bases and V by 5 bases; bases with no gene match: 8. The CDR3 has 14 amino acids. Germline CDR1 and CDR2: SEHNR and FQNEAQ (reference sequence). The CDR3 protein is CASSNPGQGGGYTF. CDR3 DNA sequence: TGTGCCAGCAGCAACCCCGGACAGGGGGGAGGCTACACCTTC. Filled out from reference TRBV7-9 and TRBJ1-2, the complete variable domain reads DTGVSQNPRHKITKRGQNVTFRCDPISEHNRLYWYRQTLGQGPEFLTYFQNEAQLEKSRLLSDRFSAERPKGSFSTLEIQRTEQGDSAMYLCASSNPGQGGGYTFGSGTRLTVV.

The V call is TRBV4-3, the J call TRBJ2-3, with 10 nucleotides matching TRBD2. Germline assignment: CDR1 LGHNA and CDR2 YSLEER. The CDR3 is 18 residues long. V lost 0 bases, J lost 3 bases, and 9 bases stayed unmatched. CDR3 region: CASSQDRSSGGMTDTQYF. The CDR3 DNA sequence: TGCGCCAGCAGCCAAGATCGGTCTAGCGGGGGCATGACAGATACGCAGTATTTT.

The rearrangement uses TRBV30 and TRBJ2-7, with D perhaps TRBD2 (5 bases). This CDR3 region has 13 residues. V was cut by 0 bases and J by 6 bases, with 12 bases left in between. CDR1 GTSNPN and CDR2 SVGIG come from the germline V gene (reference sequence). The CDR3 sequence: CAWSVPAGREQYF. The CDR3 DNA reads TGTGCCTGGAGTGTCCCCGCGGGTCGCGAGCAGTACTTC.

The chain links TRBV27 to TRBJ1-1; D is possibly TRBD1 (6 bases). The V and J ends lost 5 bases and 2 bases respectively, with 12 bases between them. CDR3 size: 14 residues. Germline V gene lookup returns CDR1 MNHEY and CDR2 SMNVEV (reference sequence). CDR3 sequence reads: CASSPTGPNTEAFF. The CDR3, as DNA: TGTGCCAGCAGTCCCACAGGGCCCAACACTGAAGCTTTCTTT.

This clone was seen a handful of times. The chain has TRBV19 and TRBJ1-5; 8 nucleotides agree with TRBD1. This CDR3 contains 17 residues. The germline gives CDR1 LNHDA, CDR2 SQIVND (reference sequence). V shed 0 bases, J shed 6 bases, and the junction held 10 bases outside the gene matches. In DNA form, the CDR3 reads TGTGCCAGTAGTATAGAAGCCCGGACAGGGTATGTTCAGCCCCAGCATTTT. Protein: CASSIEARTGYVQPQHF.

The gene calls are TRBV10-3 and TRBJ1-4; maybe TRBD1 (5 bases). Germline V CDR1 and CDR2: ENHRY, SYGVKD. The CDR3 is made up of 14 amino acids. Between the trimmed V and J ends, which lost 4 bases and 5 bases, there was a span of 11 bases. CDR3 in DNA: TGTGCCATCAGTGTGGGGCAGGCAAATGAAAAACTGTTTTTT. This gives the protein CAISVGQANEKLFF.

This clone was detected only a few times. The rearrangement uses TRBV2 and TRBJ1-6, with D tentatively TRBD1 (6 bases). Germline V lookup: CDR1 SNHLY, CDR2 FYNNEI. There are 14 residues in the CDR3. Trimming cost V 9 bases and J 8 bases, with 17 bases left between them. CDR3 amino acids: CASCTGGGYSPLHF. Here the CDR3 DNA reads TGTGCCAGTTGTACCGGGGGCGGCTATTCACCCCTCCACTTT.

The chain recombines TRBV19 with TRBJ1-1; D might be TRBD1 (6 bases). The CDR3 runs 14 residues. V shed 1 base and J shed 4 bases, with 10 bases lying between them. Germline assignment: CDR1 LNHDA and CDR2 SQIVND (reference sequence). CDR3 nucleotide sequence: TGTGCCAGTAGTATAGCAGGGGCGGGCACTGAAGCTTTCTTT. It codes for CASSIAGAGTEAFF.

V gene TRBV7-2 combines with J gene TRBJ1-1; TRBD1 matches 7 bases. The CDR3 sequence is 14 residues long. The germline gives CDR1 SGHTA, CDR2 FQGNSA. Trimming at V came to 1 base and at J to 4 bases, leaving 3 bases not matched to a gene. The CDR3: CASSLGQGSTEAFF. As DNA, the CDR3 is TGTGCCAGCAGCTTAGGACAGGGCAGCACTGAAGCTTTCTTT.

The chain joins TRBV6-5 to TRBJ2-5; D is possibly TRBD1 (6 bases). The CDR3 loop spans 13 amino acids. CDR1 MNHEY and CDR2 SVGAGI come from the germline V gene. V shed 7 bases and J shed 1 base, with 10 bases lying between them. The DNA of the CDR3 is TGTGCCAGCAAAAAGGACAGCCAAGAGACCCAGTACTTC. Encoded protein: CASKKDSQETQYF.

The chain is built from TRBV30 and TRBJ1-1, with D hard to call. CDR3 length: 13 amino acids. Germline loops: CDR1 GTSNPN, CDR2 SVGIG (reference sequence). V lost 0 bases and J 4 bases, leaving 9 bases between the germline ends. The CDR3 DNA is TGTGCCTGGAGTGTACGGGCTCGCACTGAAGCTTTCTTT. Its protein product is CAWSVRARTEAFF.

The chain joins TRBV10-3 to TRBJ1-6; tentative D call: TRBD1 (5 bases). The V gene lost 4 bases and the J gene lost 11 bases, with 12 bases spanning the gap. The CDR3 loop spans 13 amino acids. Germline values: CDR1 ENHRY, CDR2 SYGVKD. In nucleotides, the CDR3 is TGTGCCATCAGTGCGGGGGAAGGTCCACCCCTCCACTTT. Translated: CAISAGEGPPLHF.

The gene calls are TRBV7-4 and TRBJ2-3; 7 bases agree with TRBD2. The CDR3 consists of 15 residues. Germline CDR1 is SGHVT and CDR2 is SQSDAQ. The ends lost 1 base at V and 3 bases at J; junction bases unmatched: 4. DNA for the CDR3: TGTGCCAGCAGCTTAGGGTCCGGGAGGACAGATACGCAGTATTTT. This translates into CASSLGSGRTDTQYF.

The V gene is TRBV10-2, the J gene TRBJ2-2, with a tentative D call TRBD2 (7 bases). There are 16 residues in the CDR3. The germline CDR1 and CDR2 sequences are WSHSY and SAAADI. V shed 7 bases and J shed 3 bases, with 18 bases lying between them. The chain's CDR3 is CASTTGAAGYTGELFF. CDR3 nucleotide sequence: TGCGCCAGCACAACGGGGGCAGCGGGGTACACCGGGGAGCTGTTTTTT.

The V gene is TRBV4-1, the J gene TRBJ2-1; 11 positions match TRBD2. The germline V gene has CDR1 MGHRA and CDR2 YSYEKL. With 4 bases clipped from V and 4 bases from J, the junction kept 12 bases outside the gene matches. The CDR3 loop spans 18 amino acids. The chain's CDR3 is CASSPGPLAGGEYNEQFF. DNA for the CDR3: TGCGCCAGCAGCCCCGGCCCGTTAGCGGGAGGGGAATACAATGAGCAGTTCTTC.

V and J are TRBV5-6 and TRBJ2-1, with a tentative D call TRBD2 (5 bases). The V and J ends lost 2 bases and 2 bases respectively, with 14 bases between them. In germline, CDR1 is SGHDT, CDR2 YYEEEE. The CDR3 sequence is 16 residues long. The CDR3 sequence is CASSFGRAQPYNEQFF. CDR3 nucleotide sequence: TGTGCCAGCAGCTTCGGGCGGGCACAGCCCTACAATGAGCAGTTCTTC. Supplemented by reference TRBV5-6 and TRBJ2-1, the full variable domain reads DAGVTQSPTHLIKTRGQQVTLRCSPKSGHDTVSWYQQALGQGPQFIFQYYEEEERQRGNFPDRFSGHQFPNYSSELNVNALLLGDSALYLCASSFGRAQPYNEQFFGPGTRLTVL.

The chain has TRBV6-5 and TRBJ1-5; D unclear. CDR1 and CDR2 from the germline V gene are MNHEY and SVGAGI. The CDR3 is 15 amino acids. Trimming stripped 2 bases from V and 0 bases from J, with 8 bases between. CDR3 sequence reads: CASSYRQDSNQPQHF. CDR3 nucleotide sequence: TGTGCCAGCAGTTACCGCCAGGATAGCAATCAGCCCCAGCATTTT.

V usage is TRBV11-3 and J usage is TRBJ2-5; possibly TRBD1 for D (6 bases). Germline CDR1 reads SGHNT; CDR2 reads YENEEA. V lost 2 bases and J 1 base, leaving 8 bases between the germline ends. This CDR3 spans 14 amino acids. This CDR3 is CASSLTGSQETQYF. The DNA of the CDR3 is TGTGCCAGCAGCTTAACAGGGTCCCAAGAGACCCAGTACTTC.

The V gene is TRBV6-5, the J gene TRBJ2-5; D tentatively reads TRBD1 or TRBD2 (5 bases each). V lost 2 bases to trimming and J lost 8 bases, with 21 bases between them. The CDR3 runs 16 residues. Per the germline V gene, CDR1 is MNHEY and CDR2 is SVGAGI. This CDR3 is CASSYDGGATGGTQYF. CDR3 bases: TGTGCCAGCAGTTACGACGGCGGCGCAACTGGGGGAACCCAGTACTTC.

CDR3 in amino acids: CASSLAFGGSTDTQYF. The CDR3 region has the DNA TGTGCCAGCAGCTTAGCCTTTGGGGGTAGCACAGATACGCAGTATTTT. The chain has TRBV11-1 and TRBJ2-3, with D perhaps given as TRBD1 or TRBD2 (5 bases each). Germline V lookup: CDR1 SGHAT, CDR2 FQDESV (reference sequence). Trimming left V 0 bases short and J 0 bases short, with 10 bases between. The CDR3 contains 16 residues.

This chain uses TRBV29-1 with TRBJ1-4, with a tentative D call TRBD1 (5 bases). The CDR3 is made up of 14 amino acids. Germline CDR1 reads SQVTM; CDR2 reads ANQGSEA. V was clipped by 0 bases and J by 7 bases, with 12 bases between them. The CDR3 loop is CSVEESQGFEKLFF. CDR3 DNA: TGCAGCGTTGAAGAATCGCAGGGCTTTGAAAAACTGTTTTTT.

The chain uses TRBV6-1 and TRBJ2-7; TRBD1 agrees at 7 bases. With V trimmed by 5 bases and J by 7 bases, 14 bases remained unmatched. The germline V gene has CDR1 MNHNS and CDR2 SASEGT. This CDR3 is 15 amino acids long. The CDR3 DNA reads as TGTGCCAGCAGTCCCCTGGCGACAGGGTCGGGGGAGCAGTACTTC. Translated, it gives CASSPLATGSGEQYF.

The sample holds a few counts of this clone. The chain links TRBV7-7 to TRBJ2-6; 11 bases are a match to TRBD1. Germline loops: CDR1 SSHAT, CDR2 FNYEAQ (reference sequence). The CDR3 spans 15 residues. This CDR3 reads CATGTGGFGANVLTF. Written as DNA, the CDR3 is TGTGCAACCGGGACAGGGGGTTTTGGGGCCAACGTCCTGACTTTC.

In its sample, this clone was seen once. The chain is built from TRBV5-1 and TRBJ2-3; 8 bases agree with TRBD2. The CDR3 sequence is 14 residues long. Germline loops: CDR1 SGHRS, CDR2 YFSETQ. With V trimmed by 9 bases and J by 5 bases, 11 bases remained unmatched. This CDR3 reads CATQRIGGGDTQYF. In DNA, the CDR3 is TGCGCCACCCAAAGGATCGGGGGGGGAGATACGCAGTATTTT.

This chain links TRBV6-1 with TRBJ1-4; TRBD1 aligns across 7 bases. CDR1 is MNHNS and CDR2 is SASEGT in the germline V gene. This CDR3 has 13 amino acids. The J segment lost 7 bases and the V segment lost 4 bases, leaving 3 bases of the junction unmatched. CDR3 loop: CASSARGGEKLFF. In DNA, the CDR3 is TGTGCCAGCAGTGCCAGGGGGGGTGAAAAACTGTTTTTT.

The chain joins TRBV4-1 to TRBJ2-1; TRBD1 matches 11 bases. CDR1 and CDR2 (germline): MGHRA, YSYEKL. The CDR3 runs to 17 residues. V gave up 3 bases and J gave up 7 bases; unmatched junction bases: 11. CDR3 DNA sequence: TGCGCCAGCAGCCATGTCCCAGGACAGGGGGCGAGAAATGAGCAGTTCTTC. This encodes CASSHVPGQGARNEQFF.

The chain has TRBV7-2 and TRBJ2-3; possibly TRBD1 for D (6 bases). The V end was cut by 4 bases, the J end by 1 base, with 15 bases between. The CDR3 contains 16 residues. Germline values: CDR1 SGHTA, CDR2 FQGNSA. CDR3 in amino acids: CASSSLPGEGTDTQYF. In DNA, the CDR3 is TGTGCCAGCAGCTCTCTTCCAGGGGAAGGCACAGATACGCAGTATTTT.

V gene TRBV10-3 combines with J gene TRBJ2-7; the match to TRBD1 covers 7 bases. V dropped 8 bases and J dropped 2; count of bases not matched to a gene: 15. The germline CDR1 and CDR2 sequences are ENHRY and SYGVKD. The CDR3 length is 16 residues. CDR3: CAIGSGPQGNAYEQYF. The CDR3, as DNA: TGTGCCATCGGGTCCGGGCCACAGGGGAATGCCTACGAGCAGTACTTC.

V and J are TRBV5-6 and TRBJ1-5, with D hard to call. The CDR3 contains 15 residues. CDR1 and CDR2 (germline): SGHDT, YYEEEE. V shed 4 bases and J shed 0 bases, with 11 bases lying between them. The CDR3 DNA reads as TGTGCCAGCAGCGCGGGATTGTATAGCAATCAGCCCCAGCATTTT. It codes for CASSAGLYSNQPQHF.

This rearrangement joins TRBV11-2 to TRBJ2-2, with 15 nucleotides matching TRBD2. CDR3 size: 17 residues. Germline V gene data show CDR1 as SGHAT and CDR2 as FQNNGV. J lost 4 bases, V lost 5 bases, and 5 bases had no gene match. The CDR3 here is CASSAPGLAGGTGELFF. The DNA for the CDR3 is TGTGCCAGCAGCGCGCCGGGACTAGCGGGAGGCACCGGGGAGCTGTTTTTT.

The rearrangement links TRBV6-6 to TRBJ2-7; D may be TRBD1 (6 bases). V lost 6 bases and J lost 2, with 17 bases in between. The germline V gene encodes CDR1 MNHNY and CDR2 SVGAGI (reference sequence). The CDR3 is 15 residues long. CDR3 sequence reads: CASRPSSGAAYEQYF. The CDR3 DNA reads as TGTGCCAGCAGACCCTCCTCAGGGGCGGCCTACGAGCAGTACTTC.